This TCR beta chain stems from a study of cytomegalovirus exposure and HLA in healthy donors. Study as a whole: It was reported in a later analysis that the 120 validation repertoires used the same platform as the roughly 700 first-cohort repertoires. Study-level points and caveats: Within the 130 or so validation repertoires, first-cohort TCR clusters tended to co-occur, according to a later analysis. A few of the chains that were CMV-associated were confirmed in vitro to be specific for CMV antigens. Cytomegalovirus status was reportedly diagnosed by the classifier with high sensitivity and specificity.

Measured with immunoSEQ multiplex PCR; TCRdb has only the in-frame clones, and not every one. The repertoire holds about 110,000 clones, with approximately 94% as singletons. The CDR3 has 15 amino acids. V was shortened by 6 bases and J by 1 base, with 10 bases between the two germline ends. The germline CDR1 and CDR2 sequences are SGHAT and FQDESV (reference sequence). In the case of this clone: Its antigen is not identified.

The chain recombines TRBV11-1 with TRBJ2-6; tentatively, D is TRBD1 (5 bases). Sequencing used PBMCs. The sequence came from a young woman in good health and CMV-seronegative. The CDR3: CASRQVGSGANVLTF. The CDR3 DNA follows: TGTGCCAGCAGACAGGTCGGATCTGGGGCCAACGTCCTGACTTTC.